This T cell receptor (beta chain) was profiled in a study of CD8 T cells in ankylosing spondylitis. Study observations and caveats: Within peripheral blood, clones linked to disease were CD8+ and relatively rare. Blood from ankylosing spondylitis patients appeared to carry a characteristic roughly 8-variant TCR beta motif.

The CDR3 length is 13 residues. The V and J ends lost 3 bases and 6 bases respectively, with 12 bases between them. Looked up from germline, CDR1 is MDHEN and CDR2 is SYDVKM. About this clonotype itself: Its target is unknown.

TCRdb fed the 5' RACE reads into MiXCR, producing one record per CDR3 protein. The sample lists under 450,000 distinct CDR3 sequences; 20% were seen once. Sample: blood, either unsorted or a sorted T cell fraction (not recorded which). The source of this sequence is a male donor with ankylosing spondylitis or in good health (not recorded which). The V and J genes are TRBV28 and TRBJ2-7; D ambiguous. This CDR3 is CASSFGPDTEQYF. CDR3 DNA sequence: TGTGCCAGCAGTTTTGGCCCAGACACCGAGCAGTACTTC.